Following are 16 T cell receptor beta chains from one sample sequenced in a study of CD8+ T cells in alopecia areata. Sequencing relied on a cDNA template that was reverse transcribed from extracted RNA. Libraries were prepared by immunoSEQ multiplex PCR; TCRdb keeps only in-frame clonotypes and omits some of them. The sample lists some 240,000 clones, 50% to 60% seen once, with around 0.44% in the top ten. Sequences were derived from CD4+ T cells sorted from blood, sampled at week 0. All receptors come from a human donor with alopecia areata.

J is TRBJ2-3 and V is TRBV5-4; 8 bases line up with TRBD2. Germline assignment: CDR1 SGHNT and CDR2 YYREEE (reference sequence). After removal of 1 base from V and 0 bases from J, the junction contained 4 bases not matched to a gene. This CDR3 is 16 amino acids long. CDR3 loop: CASSLLSGSSTDTQYF. The CDR3 coding sequence is TGTGCCAGCAGCTTGCTGAGCGGGAGTAGCACAGATACGCAGTATTTT.

The gene calls are TRBV30 and TRBJ2-7; 9 nucleotides match TRBD2. This CDR3 is built from 16 residues. CDR1 and CDR2 (germline): GTSNPN, SVGIG (reference sequence). Losses at the gene ends were 3 bases for V and 3 bases for J; bases not matched to a gene: 12. In DNA form, the CDR3 reads TGTGCCTGGAGCGCGGGGGTTACGCGGGAGGGCTACGAGCAGTACTTC. Translation gives CAWSAGVTREGYEQYF.

This chain joins TRBV15 and TRBJ2-5; D may match TRBD1 or TRBD2 (5 bases each). Germline V gene sequence: CDR1 LNHNV, CDR2 YYDKDF (reference sequence). The CDR3 totals 15 residues. Trimming stripped 1 base from V and 4 bases from J, with 13 bases between. The CDR3 nucleotides read TGTGCCACCAGCAGAGTCCCGGGGCGCGGAGAGACCCAGTACTTC. This encodes CATSRVPGRGETQYF.

The chain joins TRBV5-4 to TRBJ2-1; D is possibly TRBD1 (5 bases). Trimming left V 3 bases short and J 6 bases short, with 16 bases between. Germline CDR1 and CDR2: SGHNT and YYREEE (reference sequence). The CDR3 runs 15 residues. Written as DNA, the CDR3 is TGTGCCAGCAGCTCCAGGGATAGGGGCATCAATGAGCAGTTCTTC. Translation: CASSSRDRGINEQFF.

This clone has only a few counts. This chain connects TRBV29-1 to TRBJ2-7, with TRBD2 as a possible D gene (5 bases). Germline V gene data show CDR1 as SQVTM and CDR2 as ANQGSEA. V was pared by 3 bases and J by 6 bases, with 9 bases between. The CDR3 length is 11 residues. CDR3 nucleotides: TGCAGCGTTGATTTTGGAGGCGAGCAGTACTTC. It translates to CSVDFGGEQYF.

The rearrangement joins TRBV30 to TRBJ2-7; 9 positions agree with TRBD2. The CDR3 covers 14 residues. Losses at the gene ends were 1 base for V and 2 bases for J; bases not matched to a gene: 3. Germline V CDR1 and CDR2: GTSNPN, SVGIG (reference sequence). The CDR3 reads CAWSAASGAYEQYF. CDR3 bases: TGTGCCTGGAGTGCGGCTAGCGGGGCCTACGAGCAGTACTTC. Filled out from reference TRBV30 and TRBJ2-7, the complete variable domain reads SQTIHQWPATLVQPVGSPLSLECTVEGTSNPNLYWYRQAAGRGLQLLFYSVGIGQISSEVPQNLSASRPQDRQFILSSKKLLLSDSGFYLCAWSAASGAYEQYFGPGTRLTVT.

This clone was counted only a few times. The chain is built from TRBV5-1 and TRBJ1-1; unclear D gene. V was trimmed by 0 bases and J by 6 bases, leaving 18 bases between them. Germline-derived CDR1 and CDR2 are SGHRS and YFSETQ. The length of the CDR3 is 16 residues. The DNA for the CDR3 is TGCGCCAGCAGCTTGGATTGGTACGAACAAATGCCTGAAGCTTTCTTT. Residues: CASSLDWYEQMPEAFF. Together with reference TRBV5-1 and TRBJ1-1, the CDR3 gives the full variable domain: KAGVTQTPRYLIKTRGQQVTLSCSPISGHRSVSWYQQTPGQGLQFLFEYFSETQRNKGNFPGRFSGRQFSNSRSEMNVSTLELGDSALYLCASSLDWYEQMPEAFFGQGTRLTVV.

The chain joins TRBV29-1 to TRBJ1-5; D remains ambiguous. V lost 5 bases and J 1 base, leaving 12 bases between the germline ends. The CDR3 consists of 14 residues. Germline V gives CDR1 SQVTM, CDR2 ANQGSEA. DNA for the CDR3: TGCAGCGTTAGGGAACAGTCAAGCAATCAGCCCCAGCATTTT. It yields the protein CSVREQSSNQPQHF.

This clone occurred a few times. V is TRBV19 and J is TRBJ2-6; TRBD2 is a possible D gene (6 bases). The V gene lost 6 bases and the J gene lost 2 bases, with 11 bases spanning the gap. CDR1 and CDR2 from the germline V gene are LNHDA and SQIVND (reference sequence). This CDR3 is built from 15 residues. The CDR3 DNA reads as TGTGCCAGTAGCAGTGGCGGGGCTGGGGCCAACGTCCTGACTTTC. It is translated as CASSSGGAGANVLTF.

This clone came up once. V gene TRBV7-2 combines with J gene TRBJ2-7, with D tentatively TRBD1 or TRBD2 (6 bases each). Trimming cost V 3 bases and J 4 bases, with 16 bases left between them. In germline, CDR1 is SGHTA, CDR2 FQGNSA. This CDR3 has 15 residues. This CDR3 reads CASSLDGQGTYEQYF. Written as DNA, the CDR3 is TGTGCCAGCAGCTTGGATGGGCAGGGGACTTACGAGCAGTACTTC. Based on the CDR3 plus reference TRBV7-2 and TRBJ2-7, the full variable domain is GAGVSQSPSNKVTEKGKDVELRCDPISGHTALYWYRQSLGQGLEFLIYFQGNSAPDKSGLPSDRFSAERTGGSVSTLTIQRTQQEDSAVYLCASSLDGQGTYEQYFGPGTRLTVT.

This clone has only a few counts. The chain joins TRBV27 to TRBJ2-7, with 8 bases matching TRBD2. Trimming at V came to 5 bases and at J to 7 bases, leaving 7 bases not matched to a gene. The germline V gene has CDR1 MNHEY and CDR2 SMNVEV (reference sequence). The CDR3 length is 13 residues. The CDR3 reads CASSPILAGEQYF. CDR3 coding DNA: TGTGCCAGCAGTCCCATTTTAGCGGGGGAGCAGTACTTC.

This clone has a handful of counts. This chain joins TRBV30 and TRBJ2-4, with D possibly TRBD2 on 5 matching bases. Trimming left V 2 bases short and J 13 bases short, with 12 bases between. CDR1 and CDR2 from the germline V gene are GTSNPN and SVGIG (reference sequence). The CDR3 is 11 amino acids. The CDR3 loop is CAWSRGPAQYF. The CDR3 DNA sequence: TGTGCCTGGAGTAGAGGGCCGGCACAGTACTTC.

The gene calls are TRBV6-5 and TRBJ1-2, with 8 bases aligning to TRBD1. The CDR3 sequence is 15 residues long. Looked up from germline, CDR1 is MNHEY and CDR2 is SVGAGI. Losses at the gene ends were 6 bases for V and 6 bases for J; bases not matched to a gene: 12. The CDR3 DNA reads TGTGCCAGCAGCCCAGGACAGGGCATAAGGAATGGCTACACCTTC. This encodes CASSPGQGIRNGYTF.

The rearrangement links TRBV2 to TRBJ2-2; possibly TRBD2 for D (6 bases). Germline loops: CDR1 SNHLY, CDR2 FYNNEI. CDR3 length: 13 residues. The ends were cut back, 5 bases at V and 4 bases at J, with 8 bases in the middle. The CDR3 is CASSREATGELFF. In nucleotides, the CDR3 is TGTGCCAGCAGTAGGGAGGCCACCGGGGAGCTGTTTTTT. Based on the CDR3 plus reference TRBV2 and TRBJ2-2, the full variable domain is EPEVTQTPSHQVTQMGQEVILRCVPISNHLYFYWYRQILGQKVEFLVSFYNNEISEKSEIFDDQFSVERPDGSNFTLKIRSTKLEDSAMYFCASSREATGELFFGEGSRLTVL.

This sequence joins TRBV9 and TRBJ1-2; 9 bases match TRBD1. This CDR3 spans 15 amino acids. Germline CDR1 SGDLS, CDR2 YYNGEE. With V trimmed by 4 bases and J by 10 bases, 14 bases remained unmatched. The CDR3 sequence: CASSSTGTGIVYYTF. In DNA form, the CDR3 reads TGTGCCAGCAGCTCCACCGGGACAGGGATTGTCTACTACACCTTC.

The V gene is TRBV25-1, the J gene TRBJ1-2; 7 bases map to TRBD1. The V gene's germline CDR1 is MGHDK and CDR2 SYGVNS. V was clipped by 4 bases and J by 4 bases; unmatched bases: 3. The CDR3 is made up of 13 amino acids. CDR3 in DNA: TGTGCCAGCAGTGTTAGGGACAGCTATGGCTACACCTTC. Amino acid sequence: CASSVRDSYGYTF.